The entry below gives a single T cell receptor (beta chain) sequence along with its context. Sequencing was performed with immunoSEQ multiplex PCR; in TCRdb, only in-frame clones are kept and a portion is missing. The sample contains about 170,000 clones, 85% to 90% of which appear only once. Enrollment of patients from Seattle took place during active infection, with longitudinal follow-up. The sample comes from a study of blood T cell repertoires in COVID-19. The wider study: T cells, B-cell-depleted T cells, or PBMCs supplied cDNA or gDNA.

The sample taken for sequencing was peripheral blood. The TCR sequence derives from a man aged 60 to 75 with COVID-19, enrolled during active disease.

This CDR3 reads CASSLVAGLTEAFF. The CDR3 nucleotides read TGCGCCAGCAGCTTGGTGGCAGGCCTCACTGAAGCTTTCTTT. V usage is TRBV5-1 and J usage is TRBJ1-1; D unclear. V gave up 0 bases and J gave up 4 bases, with 10 bases separating them. From germline, CDR1 is SGHRS and CDR2 YFSETQ. The CDR3 has 14 residues.